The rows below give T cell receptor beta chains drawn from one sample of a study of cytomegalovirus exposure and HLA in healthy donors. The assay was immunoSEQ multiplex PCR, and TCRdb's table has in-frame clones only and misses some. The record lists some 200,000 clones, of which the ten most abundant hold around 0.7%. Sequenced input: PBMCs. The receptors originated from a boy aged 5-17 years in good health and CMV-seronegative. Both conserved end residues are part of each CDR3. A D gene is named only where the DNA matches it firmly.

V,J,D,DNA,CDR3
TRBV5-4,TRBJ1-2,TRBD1,TGTGCCAGCAGCGAAAAACAGGGGTTTGGCTACACCTTC,CASSEKQGFGYTF
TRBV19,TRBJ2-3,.,TGTGCCAGTAGCCCTAGCACAGATACGCAGTATTTT,CASSPSTDTQYF
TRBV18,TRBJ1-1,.,TGTGCCAGCTCACCTTATCGGGGTGACACTGAAGCTTTCTTT,CASSPYRGDTEAFF
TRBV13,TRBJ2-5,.,TGTGCCAGCAGCCCAGAGCCCCTAGGGGGAGAGACCCAGTACTTC,CASSPEPLGGETQYF
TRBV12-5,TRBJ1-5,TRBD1,TGTGCTAGTGGTTTGGACAGGGGGGAGGGGAGCAATCAGCCCCAGCATTTT,CASGLDRGEGSNQPQHF
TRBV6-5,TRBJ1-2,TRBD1,TGTGCCAGCAGTTTAGACAGGGGTAGTGGCTACACCTTC,CASSLDRGSGYTF
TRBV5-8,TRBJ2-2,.,TGTGCCAGCAGCTTGTCTGGCAGACTCCTAAACACCGGGGAGCTGTTTTTT,CASSLSGRLLNTGELFF
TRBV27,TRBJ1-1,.,TGTGCCAGCAGTTATAGCAGGGCCACTGAAGCTTTCTTT,CASSYSRATEAFF
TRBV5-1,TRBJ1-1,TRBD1,TGCGCCAGCAGCTTCACAGGGGGGAACACTGAAGCTTTCTTT,CASSFTGGNTEAFF
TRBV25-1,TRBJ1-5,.,TGTGCCAGCTCCTCAGGGAGGGGGGATCAGCCCCAGCATTTT,CASSSGRGDQPQHF
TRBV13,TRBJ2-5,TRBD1,TGTGCCAGCAGCTTATTTGGGACAGGGGGCGAGACCCAGTACTTC,CASSLFGTGGETQYF
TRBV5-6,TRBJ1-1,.,TGTGCCAGCAGCCTACGGGAAGCTGAAGCTTTCTTT,CASSLREAEAFF
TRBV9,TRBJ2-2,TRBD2,TGTGCCAGCAGCGATAGCGGGGGGGCCGTCGGGGAGCTGTTTTTT,CASSDSGGAVGELFF
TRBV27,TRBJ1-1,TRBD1,TGTGCCAGCAGTTTATACCCAGGGGGGAACACTGAAGCTTTCTTT,CASSLYPGGNTEAFF
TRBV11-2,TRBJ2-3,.,TGTGCCAGCAGCCCACCAGGTACCGGGATAGATACGCAGTATTTT,CASSPPGTGIDTQYF
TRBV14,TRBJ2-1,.,TGTGCCAGCAGTCTAGGCGGGATACGGGCACGCTACAATGAGCAGTTCTTC,CASSLGGIRARYNEQFF